Presented here are 3 T cell receptor beta chains from one specimen sequenced in a study of early T cells in non-severe SARS-CoV-2 infection. TCRdb recomputed calls from the 5' RACE reads with MiXCR, one row per CDR3 protein. The table shows about 89,000 distinct CDR3 sequences, with approximately 15% occurring only once. The sequencing here drew on whole blood, taken at baseline. Receptors were obtained from an adult who was a healthcare worker with PCR-confirmed SARS-CoV-2 infection or an uninfected control (not recorded which).

V usage is TRBV7-2 and J usage is TRBJ2-5; no definite D call. The V and J ends lost 2 bases and 0 bases respectively, with 10 bases between them. CDR1 is SGHTA, CDR2 FQGNSA, per germline. The CDR3 spans 15 residues. CDR3 sequence (DNA): TGTGCCAGCAGCTTAAGTAGCTACAACCAAGAGACCCAGTACTTC. Its protein is CASSLSSYNQETQYF.

This clonotype was seen ten or more times. The chain recombines TRBV28 with TRBJ2-7; D gene unclear. The CDR3 covers 14 residues. Germline assignment: CDR1 MDHEN and CDR2 SYDVKM. V lost 6 bases to trimming and J lost 0 bases, with 12 bases between them. CDR3 in amino acids: CASRELASSYEQYF. In DNA, the CDR3 is TGTGCCAGCAGAGAACTTGCGAGCTCCTACGAGCAGTACTTC.

This clonotype was detected only a few times. This chain connects TRBV10-2 to TRBJ1-5; TRBD1 agrees at 7 bases. CDR3 length equals 15 residues. Germline CDR1 and CDR2: WSHSY and SAAADI. V lost 2 bases, J lost 5 bases, and 6 bases stayed unmatched. CDR3 sequence (DNA): TGCGCCAGCAGTGAGCGAACAGGGGACTATCAGCCCCAGCATTTT. The encoded protein is CASSERTGDYQPQHF.